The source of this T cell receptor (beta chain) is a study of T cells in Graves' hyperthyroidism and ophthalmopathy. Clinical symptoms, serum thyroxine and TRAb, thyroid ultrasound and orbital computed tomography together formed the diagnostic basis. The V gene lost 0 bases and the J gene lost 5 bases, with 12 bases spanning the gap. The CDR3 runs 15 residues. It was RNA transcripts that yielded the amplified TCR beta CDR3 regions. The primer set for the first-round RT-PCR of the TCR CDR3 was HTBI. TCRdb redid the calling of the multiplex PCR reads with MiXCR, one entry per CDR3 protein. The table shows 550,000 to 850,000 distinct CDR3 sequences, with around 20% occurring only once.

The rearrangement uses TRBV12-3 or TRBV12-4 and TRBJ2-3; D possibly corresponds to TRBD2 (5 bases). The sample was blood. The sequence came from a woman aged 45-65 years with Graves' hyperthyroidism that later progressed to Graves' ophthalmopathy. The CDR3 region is CASSLALAGGDTQYF. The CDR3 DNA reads TGTGCCAGCAGTTTAGCGCTAGCCGGTGGAGATACGCAGTATTTT.